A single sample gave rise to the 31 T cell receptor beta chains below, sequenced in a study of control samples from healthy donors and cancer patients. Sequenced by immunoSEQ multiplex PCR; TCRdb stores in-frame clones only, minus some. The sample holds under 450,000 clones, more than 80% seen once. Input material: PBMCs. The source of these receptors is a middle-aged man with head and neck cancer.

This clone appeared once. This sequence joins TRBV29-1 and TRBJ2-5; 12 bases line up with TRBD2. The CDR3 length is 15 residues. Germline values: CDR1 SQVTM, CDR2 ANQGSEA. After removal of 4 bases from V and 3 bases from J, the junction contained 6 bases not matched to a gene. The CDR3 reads CSVGPTSGGKETQYF. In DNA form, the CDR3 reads TGCAGCGTTGGCCCGACTAGCGGGGGAAAAGAGACCCAGTACTTC.

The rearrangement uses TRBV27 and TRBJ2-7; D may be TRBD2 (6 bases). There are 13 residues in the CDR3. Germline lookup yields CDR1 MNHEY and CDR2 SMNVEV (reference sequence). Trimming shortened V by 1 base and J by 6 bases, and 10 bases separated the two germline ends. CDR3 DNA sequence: TGTGCCAGCAGTTTATGGACTACGGGCGAGCAGTACTTC. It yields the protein CASSLWTTGEQYF.

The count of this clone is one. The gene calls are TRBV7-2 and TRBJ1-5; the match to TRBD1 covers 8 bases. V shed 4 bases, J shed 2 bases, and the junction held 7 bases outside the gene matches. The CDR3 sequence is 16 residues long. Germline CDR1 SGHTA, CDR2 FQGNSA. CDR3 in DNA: TGTGCCAGCAGCTCTCAACAGGGGGACGGCAATCAGCCCCAGCATTTT. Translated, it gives CASSSQQGDGNQPQHF.

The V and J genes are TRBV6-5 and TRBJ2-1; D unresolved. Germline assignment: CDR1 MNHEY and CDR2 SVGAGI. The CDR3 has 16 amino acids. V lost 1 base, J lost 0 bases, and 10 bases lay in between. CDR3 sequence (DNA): TGTGCCAGCAGTTACTTGGACGGTGGCTCCTACAATGAGCAGTTCTTC. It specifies CASSYLDGGSYNEQFF.

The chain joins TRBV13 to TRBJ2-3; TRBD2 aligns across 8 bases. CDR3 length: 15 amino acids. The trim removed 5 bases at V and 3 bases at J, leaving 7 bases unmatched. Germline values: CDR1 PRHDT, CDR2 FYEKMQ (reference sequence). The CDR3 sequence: CASSGPGGMTDTQYF. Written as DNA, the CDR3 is TGTGCCAGCAGCGGCCCGGGAGGGATGACAGATACGCAGTATTTT. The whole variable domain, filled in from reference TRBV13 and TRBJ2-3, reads AAGVIQSPRHLIKEKRETATLKCYPIPRHDTVYWYQQGPGQDPQFLISFYEKMQSDKGSIPDRFSAQQFSDYHSELNMSSLELGDSALYFCASSGPGGMTDTQYFGPGTRLTVL.

Written as DNA, the CDR3 is TGCGCCAGCAGCTTGGTAGCGGGAGGGCCTATAACCTACGAGCAGTACTTC. It translates to CASSLVAGGPITYEQYF. The rearrangement uses TRBV5-1 and TRBJ2-7, with TRBD2 identical over 11 bases. This CDR3 spans 17 amino acids. Per the germline V gene, CDR1 is SGHRS and CDR2 is YFSETQ. The J segment lost 2 bases and the V segment lost 0 bases, leaving 7 bases of the junction unmatched.

The CDR3 loop reads CATYLGRTNTDTQYF. The CDR3, as DNA: TGTGCCACCTATTTGGGACGGACAAACACAGATACGCAGTATTTT. The chain recombines TRBV28 with TRBJ2-3; D is possibly TRBD1 or TRBD2 (5 bases each). V lost 10 bases and J 2 bases, leaving 19 bases between the germline ends. The germline CDR1 and CDR2 sequences are MDHEN and SYDVKM. This CDR3 is built from 15 residues.

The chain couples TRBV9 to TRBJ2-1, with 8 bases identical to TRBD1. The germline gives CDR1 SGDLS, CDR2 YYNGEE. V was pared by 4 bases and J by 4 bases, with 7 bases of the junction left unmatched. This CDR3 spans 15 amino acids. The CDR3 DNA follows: TGTGCCAGCAGCCAAGGGACAGGTTCTTACAATGAGCAGTTCTTC. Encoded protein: CASSQGTGSYNEQFF.

The CDR3, as DNA: TGTGCCAGCAGTTTAAGCGGACCTACCTATGGCTACACCTTC. It encodes CASSLSGPTYGYTF. This sequence joins TRBV27 and TRBJ1-2, with D unresolved. This CDR3 is 14 amino acids long. CDR1 MNHEY and CDR2 SMNVEV come from the germline V gene (reference sequence). The V gene lost 2 bases and the J gene lost 4 bases, with 11 bases spanning the gap.

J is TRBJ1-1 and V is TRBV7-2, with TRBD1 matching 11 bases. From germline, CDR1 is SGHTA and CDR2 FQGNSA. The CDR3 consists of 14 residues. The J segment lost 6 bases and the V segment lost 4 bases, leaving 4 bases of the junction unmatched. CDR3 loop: CASSWRTGGSEAFF. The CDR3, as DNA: TGTGCCAGCAGCTGGAGGACAGGGGGCTCTGAAGCTTTCTTT.

CDR3 bases: TGTGCCAGCAGCGTAGTGGGTAGCGGACCCACAGATACGCAGTATTTT. This translates into CASSVVGSGPTDTQYF. V and J are TRBV9 and TRBJ2-3, with a possible D match to TRBD2 (6 bases). CDR3 size: 16 residues. V dropped 0 bases and J dropped 2 bases, with 13 bases sitting between them. In germline, CDR1 is SGDLS, CDR2 YYNGEE.

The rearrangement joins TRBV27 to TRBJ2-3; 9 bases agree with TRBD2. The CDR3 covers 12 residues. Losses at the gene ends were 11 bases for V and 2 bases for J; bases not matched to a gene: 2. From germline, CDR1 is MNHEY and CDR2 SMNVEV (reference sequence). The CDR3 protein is CAGGRDTDTQYF. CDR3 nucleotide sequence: TGTGCCGGCGGGAGGGACACAGATACGCAGTATTTT.

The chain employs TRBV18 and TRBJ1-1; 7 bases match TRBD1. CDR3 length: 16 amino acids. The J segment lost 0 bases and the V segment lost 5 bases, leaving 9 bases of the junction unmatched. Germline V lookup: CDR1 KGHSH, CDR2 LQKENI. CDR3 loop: CASSESPGQMNTEAFF. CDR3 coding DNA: TGTGCCAGCTCAGAGTCCCCGGGACAGATGAACACTGAAGCTTTCTTT.

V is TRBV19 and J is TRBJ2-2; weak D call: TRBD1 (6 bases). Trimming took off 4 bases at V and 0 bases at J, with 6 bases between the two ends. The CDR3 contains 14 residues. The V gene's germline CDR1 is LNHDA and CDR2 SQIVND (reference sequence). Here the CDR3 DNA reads TGTGCCAGTAGTACAGGGGCGAACACCGGGGAGCTGTTTTTT. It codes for CASSTGANTGELFF.

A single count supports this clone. In DNA, the CDR3 is TGTGCCAGCAGCTTGGGGACGGCAGCCTACGAGCAGTACTTC. It codes for CASSLGTAAYEQYF. The chain joins TRBV11-1 to TRBJ2-7; D may correspond to TRBD1 or TRBD2 (5 bases each). The CDR3 totals 14 residues. The germline gives CDR1 SGHAT, CDR2 FQDESV (reference sequence). V was shortened by 3 bases and J by 2 bases, with 11 bases between the two germline ends.

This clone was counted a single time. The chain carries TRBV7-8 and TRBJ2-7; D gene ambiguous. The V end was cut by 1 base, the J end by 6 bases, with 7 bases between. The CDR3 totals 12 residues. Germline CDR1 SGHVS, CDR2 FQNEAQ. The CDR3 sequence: CASSLGHGEQYF. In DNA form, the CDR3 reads TGTGCCAGCAGCTTAGGACACGGCGAGCAGTACTTC. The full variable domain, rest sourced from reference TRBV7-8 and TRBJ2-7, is GAGVSQSPRYKVAKRGQDVALRCDPISGHVSLFWYQQALGQGPEFLTYFQNEAQLDKSGLPSDRFFAERPEGSVSTLKIQRTQQEDSAVYLCASSLGHGEQYFGPGTRLTVT.

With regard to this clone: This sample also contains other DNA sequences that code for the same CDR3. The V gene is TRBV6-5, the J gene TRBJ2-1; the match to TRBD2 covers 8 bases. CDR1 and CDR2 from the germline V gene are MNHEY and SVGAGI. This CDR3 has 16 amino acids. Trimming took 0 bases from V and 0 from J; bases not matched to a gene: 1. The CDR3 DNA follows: TGTGCCAGCAGTTACTCGGCGGGGGGCTCCTACAATGAGCAGTTCTTC. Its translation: CASSYSAGGSYNEQFF.

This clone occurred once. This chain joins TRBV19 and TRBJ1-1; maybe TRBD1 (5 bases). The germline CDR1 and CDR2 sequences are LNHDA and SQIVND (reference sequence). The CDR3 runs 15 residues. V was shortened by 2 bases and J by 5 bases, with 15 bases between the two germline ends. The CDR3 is CASSIIREGRTEAFF. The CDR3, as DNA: TGTGCCAGTAGTATAATCAGGGAAGGTCGGACTGAAGCTTTCTTT.

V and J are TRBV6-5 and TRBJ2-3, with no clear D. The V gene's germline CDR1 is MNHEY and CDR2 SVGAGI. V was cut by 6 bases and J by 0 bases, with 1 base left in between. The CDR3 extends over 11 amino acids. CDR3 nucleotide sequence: TGTGCCAGCAGGAGCACAGATACGCAGTATTTT. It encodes CASRSTDTQYF.

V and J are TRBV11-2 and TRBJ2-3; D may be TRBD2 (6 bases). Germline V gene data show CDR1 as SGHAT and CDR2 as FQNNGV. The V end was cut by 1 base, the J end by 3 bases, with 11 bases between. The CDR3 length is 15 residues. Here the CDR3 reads CASSLVRGATDTQYF. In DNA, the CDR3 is TGTGCCAGCAGCTTAGTGCGGGGCGCGACAGATACGCAGTATTTT.

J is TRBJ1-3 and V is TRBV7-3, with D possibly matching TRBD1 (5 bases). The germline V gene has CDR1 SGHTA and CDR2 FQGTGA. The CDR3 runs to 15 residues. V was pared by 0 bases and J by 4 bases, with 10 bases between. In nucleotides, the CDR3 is TGTGCCAGCAGCTTAACGGGGGGATCGGGAAACACCATATATTTT. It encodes CASSLTGGSGNTIYF.

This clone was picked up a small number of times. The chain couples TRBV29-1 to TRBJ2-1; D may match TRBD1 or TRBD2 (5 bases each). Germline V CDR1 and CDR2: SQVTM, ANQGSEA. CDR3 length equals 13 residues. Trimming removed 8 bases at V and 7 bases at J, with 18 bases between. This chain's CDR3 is CSLRVGVQNEQFF. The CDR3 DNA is TGCAGCCTCAGGGTCGGGGTTCAGAATGAGCAGTTCTTC.

The CDR3 loop reads CASSYSSGVIYEQYF. Here the CDR3 DNA reads TGTGCCAGCAGTTACTCGTCGGGGGTCATCTACGAGCAGTACTTC. J is TRBJ2-7 and V is TRBV6-5; a possible D gene is TRBD2 (6 bases). Germline V CDR1 and CDR2: MNHEY, SVGAGI. CDR3 length: 15 amino acids. Trimming pared 0 bases from V and 3 bases from J, leaving 12 bases between.

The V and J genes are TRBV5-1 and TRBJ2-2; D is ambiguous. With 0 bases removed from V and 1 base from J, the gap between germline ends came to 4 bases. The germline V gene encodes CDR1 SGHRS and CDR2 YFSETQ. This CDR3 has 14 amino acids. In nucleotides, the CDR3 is TGCGCCAGCAGCTTGGGGGAGAACACCGGGGAGCTGTTTTTT. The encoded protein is CASSLGENTGELFF.

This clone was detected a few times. As DNA, the CDR3 is TGTGCCAGCGTCAGACAGGCGCTCTCTGGGGCCAACGTCCTGACTTTC. It encodes CASVRQALSGANVLTF. The J gene is TRBJ2-6, the V gene TRBV2; D possibly corresponds to TRBD1 (6 bases). Germline V gene data show CDR1 as SNHLY and CDR2 as FYNNEI. V gave up 8 bases and J gave up 0 bases, with 14 bases separating them. The CDR3 is 16 residues long.

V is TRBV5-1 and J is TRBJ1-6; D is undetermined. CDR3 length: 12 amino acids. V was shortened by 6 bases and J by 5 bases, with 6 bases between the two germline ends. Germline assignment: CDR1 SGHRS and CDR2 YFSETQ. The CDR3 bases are TGCGCCAGCAACAGTGATAATTCACCCCTCCACTTT. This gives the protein CASNSDNSPLHF. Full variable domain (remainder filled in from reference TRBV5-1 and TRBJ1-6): KAGVTQTPRYLIKTRGQQVTLSCSPISGHRSVSWYQQTPGQGLQFLFEYFSETQRNKGNFPGRFSGRQFSNSRSEMNVSTLELGDSALYLCASNSDNSPLHFGNGTRLTVT.

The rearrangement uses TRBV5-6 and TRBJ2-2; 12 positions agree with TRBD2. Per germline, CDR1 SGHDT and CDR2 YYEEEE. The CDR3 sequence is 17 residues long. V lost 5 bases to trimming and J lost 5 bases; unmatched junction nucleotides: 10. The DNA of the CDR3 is TGTGCCAGCAGTCACCCCCTAGCGGGGGGGCCTACCGGGGAGCTGTTTTTT. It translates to CASSHPLAGGPTGELFF.

DNA for the CDR3: TGTGCCAGCAGGTCTGGGAGGACTGAAGCTTTCTTT. Translating it yields CASRSGRTEAFF. This chain connects TRBV6-5 to TRBJ1-1, with D hard to call. V lost 6 bases and J 5 bases, leaving 10 bases between the germline ends. The germline CDR1 and CDR2 sequences are MNHEY and SVGAGI. CDR3 length: 12 amino acids.

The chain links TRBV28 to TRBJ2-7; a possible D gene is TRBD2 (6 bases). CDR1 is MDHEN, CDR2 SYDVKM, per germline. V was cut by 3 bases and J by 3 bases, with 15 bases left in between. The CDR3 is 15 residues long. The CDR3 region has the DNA TGTGCCAGCAGTTTTTGGGGGGACGGCGGCTACGAGCAGTACTTC. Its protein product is CASSFWGDGGYEQYF.

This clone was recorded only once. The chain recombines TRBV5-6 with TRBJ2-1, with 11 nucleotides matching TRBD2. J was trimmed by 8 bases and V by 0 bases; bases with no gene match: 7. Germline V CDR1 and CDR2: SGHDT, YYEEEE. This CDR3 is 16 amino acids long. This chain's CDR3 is CASSLGLAGSYDEQFF. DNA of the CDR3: TGTGCCAGCAGCTTGGGACTAGCGGGGAGTTATGATGAGCAGTTCTTC.

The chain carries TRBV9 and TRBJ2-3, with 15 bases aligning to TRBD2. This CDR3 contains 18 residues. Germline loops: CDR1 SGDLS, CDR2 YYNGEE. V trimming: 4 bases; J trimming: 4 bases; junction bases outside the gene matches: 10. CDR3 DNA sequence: TGTGCCAGCAGCCCTTGGACTAGCGGGGGGGCCGGAGCAGATACGCAGTATTTT. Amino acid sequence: CASSPWTSGGAGADTQYF.